Presented here are 21 T cell receptor beta chains from one specimen sequenced in a study of T cells in Graves' hyperthyroidism and ophthalmopathy. TCR beta CDR3 regions were amplified from RNA transcripts. First-round RT-PCR targeting the TCR CDR3 was performed with the HTBI primer set. In TCRdb, the multiplex PCR reads were re-called with MiXCR into one record per CDR3 protein. The sample records about 330,000 distinct CDR3 sequences, roughly 13% being singletons. The source material was blood. Every receptor here comes from a woman in her forties with Graves' ophthalmopathy.

Ten or more counts support this clonotype. In DNA form, the CDR3 reads TGTGCCAGCAGTTTAACCCCCAGGAGCGAGCAGTACTTC. Translating gives CASSLTPRSEQYF. The chain couples TRBV27 to TRBJ2-7, with D hard to call. This CDR3 region has 13 residues. V lost 2 bases, J lost 6 bases, and 11 bases lay in between. Germline values: CDR1 MNHEY, CDR2 SMNVEV (reference sequence).

V usage is TRBV6-1 and J usage is TRBJ1-2; weak D call: TRBD1 (5 bases). CDR1 is MNHNS, CDR2 SASEGT, per germline. V shed 2 bases and J shed 7 bases, with 8 bases lying between them. The CDR3 covers 12 residues. CDR3 sequence (DNA): TGTGCCAGCAGTGAAAGACAGACTGGCTACACCTTC. This codes for CASSERQTGYTF.

This clonotype showed up just a few times. The CDR3 coding sequence is TGCGCCAGCAACCCCCGACTAGCTGGCGAGCAGTACTTC. It encodes CASNPRLAGEQYF. The V gene is TRBV10-2, the J gene TRBJ2-7; TRBD2 agrees at 7 bases. The CDR3 contains 13 residues. V lost 7 bases, J lost 6 bases, and 9 bases stayed unmatched. The germline V gene has CDR1 WSHSY and CDR2 SAAADI.

This clonotype appeared many times. The CDR3 bases are TGTGCCAGCAGTGAAAGGCAGGGTCGATCACCCCTCCACTTT. It translates to CASSERQGRSPLHF. The genes are TRBV2 and TRBJ1-6, with D possibly TRBD1 on 5 matching bases. The CDR3 spans 14 residues. Germline V lookup: CDR1 SNHLY, CDR2 FYNNEI. V lost 2 bases, J lost 10 bases, and 12 bases lay in between.

This clonotype appeared a few times. The V call is TRBV20-1, the J call TRBJ2-7; 10 bases are shared with TRBD1. The germline V gene encodes CDR1 DFQATT and CDR2 SNEGSKA (reference sequence). This CDR3 is built from 14 residues. V lost 6 bases, J lost 3 bases, and 8 bases stayed unmatched. The CDR3 sequence is CSAEPWDRGYEQYF. Written as DNA, the CDR3 is TGCAGTGCCGAACCCTGGGACAGGGGCTACGAGCAGTACTTC.

Only one count was recorded for this clonotype. This may stem from a read error, because a much larger clone lies one nucleotide away. V and J are TRBV6-2 or TRBV6-3 and TRBJ2-3; tentative D call: TRBD1 (5 bases). The CDR3 is made up of 14 amino acids. Germline CDR1 reads MNHEY; CDR2 reads SVGEGT. The CDR3, as DNA: TGTGACAGCAGAACCCAGACAGATTCGGGTACGCAGTATTTT. Translated, it gives CDSRTQTDSGTQYF.

The CDR3 nucleotides are TGCAGTGCTAGAGATCCAGGGAATAATCTTGGGGAGACCCAGTACTTC. It codes for CSARDPGNNLGETQYF. This chain connects TRBV20-1 to TRBJ2-5; possibly TRBD1 for D (5 bases). This CDR3 contains 16 residues. Trimming removed 0 bases at V and 5 bases at J, with 19 bases between. CDR1 DFQATT and CDR2 SNEGSKA come from the germline V gene (reference sequence).

This clonotype was seen many times. V is TRBV14 and J is TRBJ1-2; tentatively, D is TRBD1 (5 bases). Germline assignment: CDR1 SGHDN and CDR2 FVKESK. The CDR3 loop spans 14 amino acids. The germline V and J ends were trimmed by 0 bases and 4 bases, with 9 bases remaining between them. CDR3 bases: TGTGCCAGCAGCCAAGACAGGGAGCCCTATGGCTACACCTTC. Amino acid sequence: CASSQDREPYGYTF.

At least ten counts were recorded for this clonotype. The chain has TRBV19 and TRBJ1-1; D not resolved. The V end was cut by 9 bases, the J end by 2 bases, with 10 bases between. The V gene's germline CDR1 is LNHDA and CDR2 SQIVND (reference sequence). The CDR3 spans 12 residues. CDR3 nucleotides: TGTGCCAGCAGCCACTTAAACACTGAAGCTTTCTTT. Its protein product is CASSHLNTEAFF.

This clonotype was counted many times. The genes are TRBV7-9 and TRBJ1-2; D ambiguous. Trimming took 2 bases from V and 13 from J, leaving 11 bases between them. Germline lookup yields CDR1 SEHNR and CDR2 FQNEAQ (reference sequence). The CDR3 is made up of 11 amino acids. The CDR3 DNA follows: TGTGCCAGCAGCTTATACGAACAGACCACCTTC. This sequence encodes CASSLYEQTTF.

A few counts support this clonotype. This rearrangement joins TRBV20-1 to TRBJ2-3; tentatively, D is TRBD2 (6 bases). Trimming took off 6 bases at V and 1 base at J, with 14 bases between the two ends. The CDR3 length is 14 residues. Germline V gives CDR1 DFQATT, CDR2 SNEGSKA (reference sequence). In DNA, the CDR3 is TGCAGTGCAACCCGGGCTAGCGGCACAGATACGCAGTATTTT. Translated: CSATRASGTDTQYF.

Worth noting for this clonotype: It may be a read error: a sequence one base away is much more abundant. Because it lacks the conserved phenylalanine or tryptophan at the end, this CDR3 is likely a read error. The rearrangement uses TRBV2 and TRBJ1-5, with D hard to call. Germline values: CDR1 SNHLY, CDR2 FYNNEI. This CDR3 has 15 amino acids. V gave up 7 bases and J gave up 0 bases, with 13 bases separating them. The CDR3 DNA is TGTGCCAGCAAACAACGGAGCTATAGCAATCAGCCCCAGCATCTT. It translates to CASKQRSYSNQPQHL.

At least ten counts were recorded for this clonotype. The rearrangement joins TRBV20-1 to TRBJ2-5; possible D gene TRBD2, 5 bases. V was trimmed by 0 bases and J by 0 bases, leaving 11 bases between them. The germline V gene has CDR1 DFQATT and CDR2 SNEGSKA (reference sequence). The CDR3 consists of 15 residues. The CDR3 bases are TGCAGTGCTAGAGATGCGAGGGAGTACCAAGAGACCCAGTACTTC. This encodes CSARDAREYQETQYF.

As concerns this clonotype: This sequence may be a read error, since a much larger clone differs from it by one base. The chain carries TRBV28 and TRBJ2-5; no definite D call. The germline V gene encodes CDR1 MDHEN and CDR2 SYDVKM. Trimming pared 6 bases from V and 5 bases from J, leaving 10 bases between. This CDR3 is 12 amino acids long. CDR3: CASRASWETQYF. CDR3 nucleotides: TGTGCCAGCAGGGCGAGCTGGGAGACCCAGTACTTC.

The chain joins TRBV18 to TRBJ2-7; 12 bases match TRBD2. V was clipped by 6 bases and J by 0 bases; unmatched bases: 3. There are 15 residues in the CDR3. Germline-derived CDR1 and CDR2 are KGHSH and LQKENI. The CDR3 DNA reads TGTGCCAGCTCGAGGACTAGCGGGAACTCCTACGAGCAGTACTTC. This translates into CASSRTSGNSYEQYF. The full variable domain, with the rest looked up from reference TRBV18 and TRBJ2-7, is NAGVMQNPRHLVRRRGQEARLRCSPMKGHSHVYWYRQLPEEGLKFMVYLQKENIIDESGMPKERFSAEFPKEGPSILRIQQVVRGDSAAYFCASSRTSGNSYEQYFGPGTRLTVT.

At least ten counts were recorded for this clonotype. The chain's CDR3 is CASSRRTEPYEQYF. CDR3 nucleotides: TGTGCCAGCAGCCGGCGGACGGAACCCTACGAGCAGTACTTC. The chain links TRBV3-1 to TRBJ2-7; D ambiguous. Between the trimmed V and J ends, which lost 4 bases and 2 bases, there was a span of 12 bases. This CDR3 contains 14 residues. Germline values: CDR1 LGHDT, CDR2 YNNKEL (reference sequence).

This clonotype was seen at least ten times. The chain employs TRBV6-1 and TRBJ1-2; D is possibly TRBD1 (5 bases). The germline V gene encodes CDR1 MNHNS and CDR2 SASEGT. The CDR3 extends over 12 amino acids. Deletions cut 6 bases from V and 8 bases from J, with 13 bases between. Here the CDR3 reads CASRGEPGGYTF. The CDR3 region has the DNA TGTGCCAGCAGGGGGGAGCCGGGGGGCTACACCTTC.

In DNA form, the CDR3 reads TGTGCCTGGAGTGGCCAGGGAGGTCAGCCCCAGCATTTT. Translated, it gives CAWSGQGGQPQHF. The gene calls are TRBV30 and TRBJ1-5, with TRBD1 as a possible D gene (5 bases). CDR1 is GTSNPN and CDR2 is SVGIG in the germline V gene (reference sequence). V lost 1 base to trimming and J lost 6 bases, with 10 bases between them. The CDR3 loop spans 13 amino acids.

The chain uses TRBV3-1 and TRBJ2-7, with 10 bases aligning to TRBD2. Trimming cost V 3 bases and J 2 bases; bases outside gene matches: 10. The CDR3 contains 17 residues. Germline assignment: CDR1 LGHDT and CDR2 YNNKEL (reference sequence). The CDR3 DNA reads as TGTGCCAGCAGCCATGAAGGTGGTAGCGGGGGGACCTACGAGCAGTACTTC. It specifies CASSHEGGSGGTYEQYF.

The chain is built from TRBV12-3 or TRBV12-4 and TRBJ2-7, with 7 bases fitting TRBD1. CDR3 length equals 14 residues. V was clipped by 8 bases and J by 2 bases; unmatched bases: 9. CDR3 loop: CASSPGQVAYEQYF. The CDR3 DNA sequence: TGTGCCAGCTCCCCCGGACAGGTCGCCTACGAGCAGTACTTC.

This clonotype was detected a few times. The CDR3 is CASSPPRRGRSQPQHF. The CDR3 DNA sequence: TGTGCCAGCTCACCACCCCGCAGGGGCCGGAGTCAGCCCCAGCATTTT. The V and J genes are TRBV18 and TRBJ1-5; TRBD1 is a possible D gene (6 bases). Trimming took off 0 bases at V and 6 bases at J, with 15 bases between the two ends. Germline CDR1 reads KGHSH; CDR2 reads LQKENI. The CDR3 loop spans 16 amino acids. Full variable domain (missing parts from reference TRBV18 and TRBJ1-5): NAGVMQNPRHLVRRRGQEARLRCSPMKGHSHVYWYRQLPEEGLKFMVYLQKENIIDESGMPKERFSAEFPKEGPSILRIQQVVRGDSAAYFCASSPPRRGRSQPQHFGDGTRLSIL.